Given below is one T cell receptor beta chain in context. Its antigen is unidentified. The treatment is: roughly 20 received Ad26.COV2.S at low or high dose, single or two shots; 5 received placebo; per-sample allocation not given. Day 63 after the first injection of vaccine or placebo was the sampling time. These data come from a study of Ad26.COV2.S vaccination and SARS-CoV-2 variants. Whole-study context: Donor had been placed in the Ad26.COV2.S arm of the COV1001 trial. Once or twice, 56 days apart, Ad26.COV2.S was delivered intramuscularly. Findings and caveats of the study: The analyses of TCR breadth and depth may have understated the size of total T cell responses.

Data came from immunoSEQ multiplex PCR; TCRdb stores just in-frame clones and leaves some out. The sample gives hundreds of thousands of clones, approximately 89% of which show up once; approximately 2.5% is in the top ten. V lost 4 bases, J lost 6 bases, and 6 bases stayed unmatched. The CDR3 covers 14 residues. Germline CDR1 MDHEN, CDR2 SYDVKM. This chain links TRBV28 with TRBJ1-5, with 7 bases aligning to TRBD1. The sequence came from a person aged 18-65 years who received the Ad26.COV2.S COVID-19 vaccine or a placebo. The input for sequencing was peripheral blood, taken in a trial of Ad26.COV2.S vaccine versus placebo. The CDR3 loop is CASSWGGGVQPQHF. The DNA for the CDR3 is TGTGCCAGCAGTTGGGGAGGGGGCGTTCAGCCCCAGCATTTT.